This T cell receptor (beta chain) was documented in a study of T cells in localized non-small cell lung cancer. Remarks on this clone: What it recognizes is unknown.

Germline V gene lookup returns CDR1 SGHAT and CDR2 FQNNGV. This CDR3 region has 17 residues. Trimming at V came to 5 bases and at J to 5 bases, leaving 8 bases not matched to a gene. Study outcomes and limitations: In adjacent lung appeared a median approximately 61 of the top 100 tumor clones. A denser population of T cells in blood accompanied longer overall survival.

TCRdb keeps only in-frame clones here, not all; method: immunoSEQ multiplex PCR. The top ten clones hold less than 45% of a sample with roughly 34,000 clones, 78% of them seen once. V usage is TRBV11-2 and J usage is TRBJ2-3; 15 positions match TRBD2. The source of this sequence is a male donor older than 55 with stage II squamous cell lung carcinoma. Here the sequenced sample was peripheral blood, taken before any cancer treatment. The CDR3 loop is CASSHLGTSGGQDTQYF. The CDR3 DNA sequence: TGTGCCAGCAGCCATTTAGGGACTAGCGGGGGGCAAGATACGCAGTATTTT.